Sequencing of this T cell receptor (beta chain) was carried out in a study of T cells in Graves' hyperthyroidism and ophthalmopathy. Study-level results: Most thyroid clonotypes with frequency above 0.001 were detected in blood. Using 13 V-J features, a model discriminated ophthalmopathy from stable hyperthyroidism.

This clonotype was observed a few times. Antigen specificity is unknown. This CDR3 contains 15 residues. Germline V gene data show CDR1 as LGHDT and CDR2 as YNNKEL (reference sequence). Trimming shortened V by 0 bases and J by 5 bases, and 13 bases separated the two germline ends. For the diagnoses, clinical symptoms, serum thyroxine and TRAb, thyroid ultrasound and orbital computed tomography were used. PBMCs were collected from an approximately 9.3 ml volume of fresh peripheral blood. RNA transcripts served as the template for amplifying TCR beta CDR3 regions. The HTBI primer set served for first-round RT-PCR of the TCR CDR3. TCRdb re-derived calls from the multiplex PCR reads in MiXCR, one entry per CDR3 protein. The sample has roughly 520,000 distinct CDR3 sequences, around a quarter seen once; the top ten hold about 11%.

Source material: blood. The V and J genes are TRBV3-1 and TRBJ1-2; D is unclear. This receptor was taken from a woman aged 25 to 39 with Graves' ophthalmopathy. The CDR3 here is CASSQDLLGRYGYTF. The CDR3 nucleotides are TGTGCCAGCAGCCAAGATTTACTTGGGCGGTATGGCTACACCTTC.